The 28 T cell receptor beta chains below were found in one sample sequenced in a study of OX40 agonist ivuxolimab in advanced cancers. Measured with immunoSEQ multiplex PCR; TCRdb has only the in-frame clones, and not every one. The sample lists about 100,000 clones, approximately 90% occurring once. This specimen consisted of CD4+ or CD8+ T cells sorted from blood, obtained in a trial of the OX40 agonist ivuxolimab. These receptors came from an adult with an advanced solid tumor such as melanoma, head and neck, liver or kidney cancer.

The chain employs TRBV19 and TRBJ2-1; 10 nucleotides line up with TRBD2. The CDR3 is 15 amino acids. Germline lookup yields CDR1 LNHDA and CDR2 SQIVND (reference sequence). The trim removed 6 bases at V and 0 bases at J, leaving 2 bases unmatched. This CDR3 is CASRGLAYSYNEQFF. CDR3 sequence (DNA): TGTGCCAGTAGGGGACTAGCGTACTCCTACAATGAGCAGTTCTTC. Complete variable domain (other parts from reference TRBV19 and TRBJ2-1): DGGITQSPKYLFRKEGQNVTLSCEQNLNHDAMYWYRQDPGQGLRLIYYSQIVNDFQKGDIAEGYSVSREKKESFPLTVTSAQKNPTAFYLCASRGLAYSYNEQFFGPGTRLTVL.

The chain employs TRBV5-6 and TRBJ1-4; 8 bases are a match to TRBD1. V lost 5 bases, J lost 0 bases, and 3 bases stayed unmatched. Germline-derived CDR1 and CDR2 are SGHDT and YYEEEE. The CDR3 consists of 15 residues. The CDR3 region is CASRRQGTTNEKLFF. Written as DNA, the CDR3 is TGTGCCAGCAGAAGACAGGGGACAACTAATGAAAAACTGTTTTTT.

The CDR3 sequence is CASKRTASNEQFF. The CDR3, as DNA: TGTGCCAGTAAGCGGACCGCGAGCAATGAGCAGTTCTTC. The rearrangement uses TRBV19 and TRBJ2-1, with D perhaps matching TRBD2 (5 bases). Germline assignment: CDR1 LNHDA and CDR2 SQIVND (reference sequence). The CDR3 loop spans 13 amino acids. The ends were cut back, 7 bases at V and 6 bases at J, with 13 bases in the middle.

The rearrangement uses TRBV30 and TRBJ2-7; 11 bases map to TRBD2. Germline assignment: CDR1 GTSNPN and CDR2 SVGIG (reference sequence). J was trimmed by 6 bases and V by 4 bases; bases with no gene match: 8. CDR3 length: 14 residues. For the CDR3, the DNA is TGTGCCTGGACCCGGGTAGCGGGAGGGCGCGAGCAGTACTTC. This sequence encodes CAWTRVAGGREQYF.

The chain is built from TRBV7-9 and TRBJ2-6, with TRBD1 as a possible D gene (6 bases). The CDR3 totals 15 residues. Deletions cut 4 bases from V and 0 bases from J, with 7 bases between. The germline V gene encodes CDR1 SEHNR and CDR2 FQNEAQ (reference sequence). The CDR3 reads CASSSDSSGANVLTF. The CDR3 region has the DNA TGTGCCAGCAGCTCGGACAGCTCTGGGGCCAACGTCCTGACTTTC.

V is TRBV7-2 and J is TRBJ2-7; the match to TRBD2 covers 7 bases. V shed 0 bases, J shed 6 bases, and the junction held 8 bases outside the gene matches. CDR1 SGHTA and CDR2 FQGNSA come from the germline V gene. The CDR3 runs 15 residues. CDR3 loop: CASSLAPAGVAEQYF. The CDR3, as DNA: TGTGCCAGCAGCTTAGCGCCGGCGGGAGTTGCCGAGCAGTACTTC.

This rearrangement joins TRBV28 to TRBJ2-4; 7 bases agree with TRBD2. The CDR3 is made up of 15 amino acids. V lost 6 bases, J lost 12 bases, and 17 bases stayed unmatched. The germline V gene encodes CDR1 MDHEN and CDR2 SYDVKM. The DNA for the CDR3 is TGTGCCAGCAGCCTGCGACTAGCCCCTGAGGAGGCTCAGTACTTC. Its translation is CASSLRLAPEEAQYF.

This sequence joins TRBV10-3 and TRBJ1-3; D not certain. With 3 bases removed from V and 4 bases from J, the gap between germline ends came to 4 bases. Germline V CDR1 and CDR2: ENHRY, SYGVKD. CDR3 length: 12 residues. The CDR3 spells CAISDPGNTIYF. The CDR3 bases are TGTGCCATCAGTGACCCGGGAAACACCATATATTTT.

CDR3 protein: CASSLDRSTDTQYF. CDR3 coding DNA: TGTGCCAGCAGCTTAGACAGGTCCACAGATACGCAGTATTTT. The rearrangement uses TRBV7-2 and TRBJ2-3, with a possible D match to TRBD1 (5 bases). CDR1 SGHTA and CDR2 FQGNSA come from the germline V gene. The CDR3 is made up of 14 amino acids. The V end was cut by 1 base, the J end by 2 bases, with 7 bases between. The full variable domain, in which reference TRBV7-2 and TRBJ2-3 provide the parts outside the CDR3, is GAGVSQSPSNKVTEKGKDVELRCDPISGHTALYWYRQSLGQGLEFLIYFQGNSAPDKSGLPSDRFSAERTGGSVSTLTIQRTQQEDSAVYLCASSLDRSTDTQYFGPGTRLTVL.

J is TRBJ2-7 and V is TRBV15; the D gene could be TRBD1 or TRBD2 (5 bases each). Germline assignment: CDR1 LNHNV and CDR2 YYDKDF (reference sequence). The V end lost 1 base, the J end lost 5 bases, and 12 bases lay between the germline ends. The CDR3 runs 14 residues. The CDR3 loop reads CATSRGLQENEQYF. The CDR3 DNA sequence: TGTGCCACCAGCAGAGGACTACAGGAGAACGAGCAGTACTTC.

The chain uses TRBV7-3 and TRBJ2-1; 9 nucleotides match TRBD2. The V gene end was trimmed by 3 bases and the J gene end by 4 bases; junction bases not matched to a gene: 7. The CDR3 extends over 16 amino acids. Germline loops: CDR1 SGHTA, CDR2 FQGTGA. DNA of the CDR3: TGTGCCAGCAGCTTCGTGGCGGGAGGGATGTACAATGAGCAGTTCTTC. Its translation: CASSFVAGGMYNEQFF.

The rearrangement links TRBV4-3 to TRBJ2-5; D is unclear. CDR1 and CDR2 from the germline V gene are LGHNA and YSLEER. The CDR3 is 14 residues long. The ends were cut back, 0 bases at V and 4 bases at J, with 9 bases in the middle. CDR3 region: CASSQEHWGETQYF. The CDR3 DNA follows: TGCGCCAGCAGCCAAGAGCATTGGGGAGAGACCCAGTACTTC.

J is TRBJ2-1 and V is TRBV12-5; weak D call: TRBD2 (5 bases). Germline V gives CDR1 LGHNT, CDR2 FRNRAP. Trimming took 6 bases from V and 8 from J, leaving 14 bases between them. There are 13 residues in the CDR3. The CDR3, as DNA: TGTGCTAGTGGGGGTGGGAGTGTCGATGAGCAGTTCTTC. Its protein is CASGGGSVDEQFF.

The table lists this clone with a count of one. The V call is TRBV7-2, the J call TRBJ1-5; 7 nucleotides match TRBD1. The CDR3 covers 16 residues. Germline loops: CDR1 SGHTA, CDR2 FQGNSA. Trimming at V came to 4 bases and at J to 0 bases, leaving 6 bases not matched to a gene. The DNA for the CDR3 is TGTGCCAGCAGCTCTTGGGGACAGACTAGCAATCAGCCCCAGCATTTT. Amino acid sequence: CASSSWGQTSNQPQHF.

V is TRBV4-1 and J is TRBJ1-5, with D perhaps TRBD1 (6 bases). The germline CDR1 and CDR2 sequences are MGHRA and YSYEKL. The CDR3 has 16 amino acids. Trimming removed 1 base at V and 2 bases at J, with 12 bases between. Here the CDR3 reads CASSQADQGRNQPQHF. CDR3 sequence (DNA): TGCGCCAGCAGCCAAGCCGACCAGGGGCGCAATCAGCCCCAGCATTTT.

The rearrangement joins TRBV6-4 to TRBJ2-1, with 7 positions matching TRBD2. This CDR3 has 15 residues. Per germline, CDR1 MRHNA and CDR2 SNTAGT. V gave up 2 bases and J gave up 0 bases; unmatched junction bases: 1. The CDR3 protein is CASSDRGGSYNEQFF. The CDR3 coding sequence is TGTGCCAGCAGTGACCGCGGGGGCTCCTACAATGAGCAGTTCTTC.

The CDR3 DNA reads TGTGCCAGCAGTTCCTCCGGACAGGGGGTCATCTATGGCTACACCTTC. The encoded protein is CASSSSGQGVIYGYTF. The genes are TRBV6-6 and TRBJ1-2; 10 bases align to TRBD1. Per germline, CDR1 MNHNY and CDR2 SVGAGI (reference sequence). The V gene end was trimmed by 4 bases and the J gene end by 4 bases; junction bases not matched to a gene: 9. This CDR3 contains 16 residues.

This clone was detected once. The CDR3 coding sequence is TGCGCCAGCAGCGCGTTGGGACTAGCGGGGAATGAGCAGTTCTTC. Its protein product is CASSALGLAGNEQFF. The chain uses TRBV4-1 and TRBJ2-1, with 13 bases aligning to TRBD2. Germline-derived CDR1 and CDR2 are MGHRA and YSYEKL. Trimming at V came to 5 bases and at J to 7 bases, leaving 5 bases not matched to a gene. The CDR3 extends over 15 amino acids.

CDR3 amino acids: CASSRDRGVKNIQYF. For the CDR3, the DNA is TGTGCCAGCAGCAGGGACAGGGGAGTTAAAAACATTCAGTACTTC. The chain joins TRBV6-5 to TRBJ2-4, with 10 positions matching TRBD1. The J segment lost 4 bases and the V segment lost 6 bases, leaving 6 bases of the junction unmatched. Per germline, CDR1 MNHEY and CDR2 SVGAGI. This CDR3 spans 15 amino acids.

This chain uses TRBV7-9 with TRBJ1-5; no clear D. Per the germline V gene, CDR1 is SEHNR and CDR2 is FQNEAQ (reference sequence). The CDR3 length is 17 residues. The V end lost 1 base, the J end lost 6 bases, and 19 bases lay between the germline ends. The CDR3 bases are TGTGCCAGCAGCTTAGGTATAAAGGGTCAAAGCGGTCAGCCCCAGCATTTT. Translated, it gives CASSLGIKGQSGQPQHF.

This clone was observed a handful of times. The chain uses TRBV7-2 and TRBJ2-2; D remains unclear. The CDR3 has 17 amino acids. Trimming shortened V by 5 bases and J by 9 bases, and 25 bases separated the two germline ends. CDR1 and CDR2 from the germline V gene are SGHTA and FQGNSA. In nucleotides, the CDR3 is TGTGCCAGCAGCCGTGAGTCGGTAGCAGCACTAATATGGGAGCTGTTTTTT. The encoded protein is CASSRESVAALIWELFF.

J is TRBJ2-7 and V is TRBV28; 7 nucleotides match TRBD2. CDR1 is MDHEN and CDR2 is SYDVKM in the germline V gene. This CDR3 is built from 13 residues. After removal of 5 bases from V and 8 bases from J, the junction contained 9 bases not matched to a gene. The CDR3: CASSPTAGRKQYF. The CDR3 nucleotides read TGTGCCAGCAGTCCCACAGCGGGAAGAAAGCAGTACTTC.

This clone was observed a few times. V gene TRBV14 combines with J gene TRBJ1-1; D uncertain. Trimming took off 1 base at V and 4 bases at J, with 4 bases between the two ends. The CDR3 has 12 residues. Germline V gene sequence: CDR1 SGHDN, CDR2 FVKESK. For the CDR3, the DNA is TGTGCCAGCAGCCAAGCGGCCACTGAAGCTTTCTTT. It translates to CASSQAATEAFF. Full variable domain (remainder filled in from reference TRBV14 and TRBJ1-1): EAGVTQFPSHSVIEKGQTVTLRCDPISGHDNLYWYRRVMGKEIKFLLHFVKESKQDESGMPNNRFLAERTGGTYSTLKVQPAELEDSGVYFCASSQAATEAFFGQGTRLTVV.

V gene TRBV4-3 combines with J gene TRBJ2-3; D is unresolved. CDR1 LGHNA and CDR2 YSLEER come from the germline V gene. Between the trimmed V and J ends, which lost 6 bases and 0 bases, there was a span of 13 bases. This CDR3 is built from 15 residues. This CDR3 is CASSNVGGSTDTQYF. DNA of the CDR3: TGCGCCAGCAGTAATGTCGGTGGGAGCACAGATACGCAGTATTTT.

The V call is TRBV5-1, the J call TRBJ2-1, with D maybe TRBD1 (5 bases). The V end was cut by 6 bases, the J end by 8 bases, with 12 bases between. Germline CDR1 and CDR2: SGHRS and YFSETQ. The CDR3 runs to 12 residues. The CDR3 DNA reads TGCGCCAGCAAAGGGCAGGGCGATGAGCAGTTCTTC. Translation: CASKGQGDEQFF.

This sequence joins TRBV28 and TRBJ1-5; D is uncertain. Deletions cut 5 bases from V and 4 bases from J, with 12 bases between. Germline V gives CDR1 MDHEN, CDR2 SYDVKM. The CDR3 contains 14 residues. In DNA form, the CDR3 reads TGTGCCAGCAGTCCTCCCCTTTTAAATCAGCCCCAGCATTTT. The encoded protein is CASSPPLLNQPQHF.

The V call is TRBV28, the J call TRBJ2-7; D not certain. Germline V gene sequence: CDR1 MDHEN, CDR2 SYDVKM. The CDR3 extends over 14 amino acids. V lost 1 base and J 2 bases, leaving 9 bases between the germline ends. The CDR3 protein is CASSLYASPYEQYF. The CDR3 nucleotides are TGTGCCAGCAGTTTATACGCCTCCCCCTACGAGCAGTACTTC.

CDR3 in amino acids: CASSLGVAGGREQYF. In DNA, the CDR3 is TGTGCCAGCAGCTTAGGGGTAGCGGGAGGGCGCGAGCAGTACTTC. The V call is TRBV11-2, the J call TRBJ2-7; 11 nucleotides match TRBD2. Germline assignment: CDR1 SGHAT and CDR2 FQNNGV. The trim removed 1 base at V and 6 bases at J, leaving 5 bases unmatched. The CDR3 is made up of 15 amino acids.